The rows below give T cell receptor beta chains drawn from one sample of a study of shared clonotypes between healthy human individuals. Some clones are missing from TCRdb's copy, which holds only in-frame ones; the method was immunoSEQ multiplex PCR. The table lists approximately 640,000 clones, 90% of them singletons, with approximately 35% in the top ten. The material sequenced was memory CD8+ T cells from PBMCs. Receptors were obtained from a man in his late teens or twenties in good health. Some clones in this sample may be carry-over from other donors' samples. Both conserved end residues are trimmed from each CDR3.

V gene | CDR3 length | CDR3 protein
TRBV29-1 | 12 | SVGTSGSLDTQY
TRBV5-7 | 14 | ASSLGTSRRRDTQY
TRBV29-1 | 10 | SVTGLNYEQY
TRBV5-1 | 14 | ASSPGAGPGWYEQY
TRBV28 | 12 | ASSLFGGDQPQH
TRBV5-1 | 12 | ASSLAGGPDTQY
TRBV15 | 13 | ATSREAGGIETQY
TRBV4-1 | 13 | ASSQATGFQETQY
TRBV9 | 12 | ASSVGDRDYEQY
TRBV2 | 12 | ASSGDRSIQPQH
TRBV7-9 | 17 | ASSLSGTSATSGANVLT
TRBV6-5 | 13 | ARTIQGTPGNEQF
TRBV28 | 11 | ASRIGGLGPQH
TRBV27 | 11 | ASSLGWEYEQY
TRBV27 | 15 | ASSLLIPTGVDTEAF
TRBV15 | 12 | ATSRGGTGDGYT
TRBV7-9 | 15 | ASSSNRGQLLGYGYT
TRBV7-9 | 14 | ASSTLGRAGNTEAF
TRBV27 | 14 | ASSLSGWVSNQPQH
TRBV9 | 12 | ASSVGGSGVEQY
TRBV11-1 | 14 | ASSPWEWDRAYEQY
TRBV5-6 | 13 | ASSFAGTGNQHQH
TRBV2 | 14 | ATNTRLAPSSYEQY
TRBV7-3 | 14 | ASSLDSPSGRIEQF
TRBV28 | 12 | ASIQTGANYGYT
TRBV19 | 14 | ASSPLVRDRAMYAF
TRBV27 | 14 | ASSKILVIGPLEQY
TRBV25-1 | 13 | ASSETGALDTEAF
TRBV13 | 19 | ASSSPRGSDPPRSGANVLT
TRBV5-4 | 12 | ASSWSRYLETQY
TRBV6-5 | 11 | ASTTGMNTEAF
TRBV4-1 | 13 | ASSHSGQSFYEQY
TRBV2 | 9 | ASSYEEDYT
TRBV4-1 | 11 | ASSYSGANVLT
TRBV11-2 | 12 | ASKSGRGPDTQY
TRBV7-2 | 13 | ASSHPVGGGNEQF
TRBV27 | 14 | ASSLGGGPAYNEQF
TRBV2 | 15 | ASSELDLGQANQPQH